Shown below are 21 T cell receptor beta chains from a single sample sequenced in a study of T cell responses to AZD1222 COVID-19 vaccine. Sequencing used immunoSEQ multiplex PCR; TCRdb keeps in-frame clones, though not all of them. The sample lists 100,000 to 150,000 clones, roughly 89% seen once, with 8.5% to 14% in the top ten. The source material was peripheral blood, sampled on day 0 of MenACWY control vaccination. These receptors all come from an adult in good health.

The J gene is TRBJ2-3, the V gene TRBV3-1 (or the pseudogene TRBV3-2), with TRBD2 matching over 10 bases. In germline, CDR1 is LGHDT, CDR2 YNNKEL (reference sequence). V dropped 1 base and J dropped 4; count of bases not matched to a gene: 5. CDR3 length: 16 residues. CDR3 region: CASSQAEREGADTQYF. In nucleotides, the CDR3 is TGTGCCAGCAGCCAAGCTGAGCGGGAGGGCGCAGATACGCAGTATTTT.

The V and J genes are TRBV19 and TRBJ1-5; D gene uncertain. Germline values: CDR1 LNHDA, CDR2 SQIVND (reference sequence). The CDR3 consists of 15 residues. Trimming shortened V by 3 bases and J by 6 bases, and 15 bases separated the two germline ends. The DNA of the CDR3 is TGTGCCAGTAGTATGTCAAAAGTGGGAGGTCAGCCCCAGCATTTT. Protein sequence: CASSMSKVGGQPQHF.

The rearrangement uses TRBV6-5 and TRBJ1-6; D uncertain. This CDR3 region has 15 residues. Germline lookup yields CDR1 MNHEY and CDR2 SVGAGI. Trimming left V 8 bases short and J 8 bases short, with 19 bases between. CDR3 loop: CASAMDRGVDSPLHF. The CDR3 region has the DNA TGTGCCAGCGCTATGGACCGGGGTGTTGATTCACCCCTCCACTTT.

Only one count was recorded for this clone. The junction and the germline gene differ at one end; a read error may be behind it. The rearrangement joins TRBV5-4 to TRBJ1-6, with D unclear. The CDR3 contains 16 residues. Germline values: CDR1 SGHNT, CDR2 YYREEE (reference sequence). The CDR3 DNA sequence: TGTGCCAGCAGCTTGATTACGTTCTCCTATAATTCACCCCTCTACTTT. Its translation is CASSLITFSYNSPLYF.

The chain recombines TRBV9 with TRBJ1-1, with D uncertain. Trimming left V 3 bases short and J 4 bases short, with 13 bases between. CDR3 length equals 14 residues. CDR1 and CDR2 (germline): SGDLS, YYNGEE. This CDR3 reads CASSARAISTEAFF. The CDR3 nucleotides read TGTGCCAGCAGCGCTCGGGCAATCAGCACTGAAGCTTTCTTT.

The chain combines TRBV28 with TRBJ1-1; possible D gene TRBD1, 6 bases. This CDR3 spans 15 amino acids. The germline CDR1 and CDR2 sequences are MDHEN and SYDVKM. V was pared by 5 bases and J by 6 bases, with 19 bases between. Here the CDR3 DNA reads TGTGCCAGCAGTGTTGGGGGCTCGGGGCGTGCTGAAGCTTTCTTT. Translation gives CASSVGGSGRAEAFF.

This chain connects TRBV5-6 to TRBJ1-2, with 8 bases fitting TRBD1. This CDR3 is built from 15 residues. CDR1 and CDR2 from the germline V gene are SGHDT and YYEEEE. The V gene end was trimmed by 4 bases and the J gene end by 4 bases; junction bases not matched to a gene: 9. The CDR3 nucleotides read TGTGCCAGCAGCCGGGACAGGTCAGTGGGCTATGGCTACACCTTC. This encodes CASSRDRSVGYGYTF.

This chain uses TRBV5-6 with TRBJ2-2, with 9 bases matching TRBD1. The CDR3 has 16 residues. Unmatched junction bases numbered 5, after V lost 4 bases and J lost 1 base. Germline V CDR1 and CDR2: SGHDT, YYEEEE. The CDR3 sequence: CASSPDRGRNTGELFF. CDR3 sequence (DNA): TGTGCCAGCAGCCCGGACAGGGGACGGAACACCGGGGAGCTGTTTTTT. Looking up the rest from reference TRBV5-6 and TRBJ2-2 gives the full variable domain: DAGVTQSPTHLIKTRGQQVTLRCSPKSGHDTVSWYQQALGQGPQFIFQYYEEEERQRGNFPDRFSGHQFPNYSSELNVNALLLGDSALYLCASSPDRGRNTGELFFGEGSRLTVL.

The genes are TRBV27 and TRBJ2-7; a possible D gene is TRBD2 (6 bases). Germline assignment: CDR1 MNHEY and CDR2 SMNVEV (reference sequence). The V gene lost 5 bases and the J gene lost 3 bases, with 14 bases spanning the gap. The CDR3 is made up of 14 amino acids. CDR3 protein: CASSQLAEVYEQYF. The CDR3 nucleotides read TGTGCCAGCAGTCAATTAGCGGAGGTCTACGAGCAGTACTTC.

The chain employs TRBV23-1 and TRBJ2-3, with D hard to call. TRBV23-1 is known as an ORF, though its function is uncertain. With 0 bases removed from V and 2 bases from J, the gap between germline ends came to 12 bases. CDR3 length: 16 amino acids. In DNA form, the CDR3 reads TGCGCCAGCAGTCAATCGGAACGGATTAACACAGATACGCAGTATTTT. Amino acids: CASSQSERINTDTQYF.

The chain has TRBV18 and TRBJ1-1; 7 bases align to TRBD1. Unmatched junction bases numbered 4, after V lost 4 bases and J lost 5 bases. Germline lookup yields CDR1 KGHSH and CDR2 LQKENI. CDR3 length equals 13 residues. CDR3 sequence (DNA): TGTGCCAGCTCACAGGGGGGACAGACTGAAGCTTTCTTT. Translation gives CASSQGGQTEAFF.

The rearrangement links TRBV27 to TRBJ1-1, with D unresolved. Trimming removed 3 bases from V and 0 bases from J, with 14 bases in between. Germline CDR1 and CDR2: MNHEY and SMNVEV (reference sequence). CDR3 length: 16 amino acids. In DNA, the CDR3 is TGTGCCAGCAGTTTTAGGGCCGGAAACATGAACACTGAAGCTTTCTTT. This translates into CASSFRAGNMNTEAFF.

This clone rates as large. The chain employs TRBV7-2 and TRBJ1-5; D gene unclear. Germline CDR1 and CDR2: SGHTA and FQGNSA. The V end was cut by 4 bases, the J end by 7 bases, with 17 bases between. The CDR3 is 15 residues long. CDR3 bases: TGTGCCAGCAGCTATGGGGTGGGGATTCGGCAGCCCCAGCATTTT. It encodes CASSYGVGIRQPQHF.

This clone appeared once. In DNA, the CDR3 is TGTGCCTGGAGGGGAGCGGGTTTACCCTACGAGCAGTACTTC. Translated, it gives CAWRGAGLPYEQYF. The chain combines TRBV30 with TRBJ2-7; the D gene is possibly TRBD2 (6 bases). Germline CDR1 reads GTSNPN; CDR2 reads SVGIG (reference sequence). The ends were cut back, 3 bases at V and 2 bases at J, with 14 bases in the middle. CDR3 length: 14 residues. Filled out from reference TRBV30 and TRBJ2-7, the complete variable domain reads SQTIHQWPATLVQPVGSPLSLECTVEGTSNPNLYWYRQAAGRGLQLLFYSVGIGQISSEVPQNLSASRPQDRQFILSSKKLLLSDSGFYLCAWRGAGLPYEQYFGPGTRLTVT.

The rearrangement uses TRBV6-5 and TRBJ2-5; D is possibly TRBD2 (5 bases). This CDR3 is 16 amino acids long. CDR1 is MNHEY and CDR2 is SVGAGI in the germline V gene. Trimming pared 0 bases from V and 1 base from J, leaving 12 bases between. The CDR3 loop is CASSYSTGFGQETQYF. As DNA, the CDR3 is TGTGCCAGCAGTTACTCTACGGGGTTTGGCCAAGAGACCCAGTACTTC.

This chain connects TRBV3-1 (or the pseudogene TRBV3-2) to TRBJ2-7, with 11 bases identical to TRBD1. CDR3 length: 14 residues. The germline V gene encodes CDR1 LGHDT and CDR2 YNNKEL (reference sequence). J was trimmed by 6 bases and V by 6 bases; bases with no gene match: 7. The CDR3: CASSGDRGVGEQYF. In DNA form, the CDR3 reads TGTGCCAGCAGTGGGGACAGGGGGGTAGGCGAGCAGTACTTC.

The chain combines TRBV11-2 with TRBJ2-1; 15 nucleotides line up with TRBD2. This CDR3 has 16 amino acids. Germline CDR1 reads SGHAT; CDR2 reads FQNNGV. The junction had 11 bases not matched to a gene; V was cut back by 5 bases and J by 12 bases. The CDR3 region has the DNA TGTGCCAGCAGCAGGGGGGGGACTAGCGGGAGGAGTGGGCAGTTCTTC. Protein: CASSRGGTSGRSGQFF.

This chain links TRBV24-1 with TRBJ2-1; 7 positions agree with TRBD2. The trim removed 4 bases at V and 3 bases at J, leaving 5 bases unmatched. This CDR3 is built from 15 residues. The germline CDR1 and CDR2 sequences are KGHDR and SFDVKD. CDR3 amino acids: CATSDPLADYNEQFF. The CDR3 nucleotides are TGTGCCACCAGTGACCCTCTAGCGGACTACAATGAGCAGTTCTTC.

This clone was seen a single time. The rearrangement joins TRBV27 to TRBJ2-7; D perhaps matches TRBD2 (6 bases). The CDR3 is 15 amino acids. V was cut by 2 bases and J by 5 bases, with 16 bases left in between. In germline, CDR1 is MNHEY, CDR2 SMNVEV (reference sequence). The DNA for the CDR3 is TGTGCCAGCAGTTTACCCGGTAGCGGAAAGAACGAGCAGTACTTC. The encoded protein is CASSLPGSGKNEQYF.

This clone has just a few counts. This rearrangement joins TRBV7-3 to TRBJ2-3; TRBD2 aligns across 9 bases. CDR3 size: 14 residues. With V trimmed by 5 bases and J by 1 base, 1 base remained unmatched. Germline V gives CDR1 SGHTA, CDR2 FQGTGA. Here the CDR3 reads CASSRTSGTDTQYF. For the CDR3, the DNA is TGTGCCAGCAGCCGGACTAGCGGCACAGATACGCAGTATTTT.

The gene calls are TRBV6-5 and TRBJ2-7, with D hard to call. CDR3 length equals 14 residues. V lost 6 bases, J lost 2 bases, and 14 bases lay in between. Per the germline V gene, CDR1 is MNHEY and CDR2 is SVGAGI. Here the CDR3 reads CASRSRGQTYEQYF. The CDR3 nucleotides are TGTGCCAGCAGGAGTAGAGGCCAGACCTACGAGCAGTACTTC.